These T cell receptor beta chains were read from a single sample in a study of blood T cell repertoires in COVID-19. Data came from immunoSEQ multiplex PCR; TCRdb stores just in-frame clones and leaves some out. This table holds tens of thousands of clones, roughly 84% found once. Sequencing used peripheral blood. The receptor set was obtained from a human donor in a cohort sampled during active COVID-19. The donor label of this sample is uncertain. The CDR3 runs from the conserved cysteine through the conserved F or W. The D gene is left open where the match is weak. Size is stated for part of the rows, as once, few or many counts, or as a class when the clone is expanded.

clone_size j_call cdr3_length d_call v_call cdr3_nt cdr3_aa
NA TRBJ2-7 14 TRBD2 TRBV27 TGTGCCAGCATCCTAGCGGGGGGCCCCTACGAGCAGTACTTC CASILAGGPYEQYF
NA TRBJ1-5 17 TRBD1 TRBV4-2 TGTGCCAGCAGCCAAGACGGGACAGTAAATAGCAATCAGTCCCAGCATTTT CASSQDGTVNSNQSQHF
NA TRBJ1-2 14 TRBD1 TRBV12-5 TGTGCTAGTGCCGAGGACAGGGCGGCCTATGGCTACACCTTC CASAEDRAAYGYTF
NA TRBJ2-3 15 TRBD2 TRBV5-4 TGTGCCAGCAGCCTAGCGGGGGGGCGGACAGATACGCAGTATTTT CASSLAGGRTDTQYF
NA TRBJ2-7 13 TRBD1 TRBV7-2 TGTGCCAGCAGCCAGGACAGGTCCTACGAGCAGTACTTC CASSQDRSYEQYF
NA TRBJ2-2 18 TRBD2 TRBV5-8 TGTGCCAGCAGCCTGTCCCTCCGCAGCGGGGGGGCAACAGGGGAGCTGTTTTTT CASSLSLRSGGATGELFF
NA TRBJ2-4 15 NA TRBV7-8 TGTGCCAGCAGCTTTCAGGGGGGAGCCAAAAACATTCAGTACTTC CASSFQGGAKNIQYF
NA TRBJ1-3 11 NA TRBV19 TGTGCCAGTAGTATCGGAGACACCATATATTTT CASSIGDTIYF
NA TRBJ2-5 16 NA TRBV4-3 TGCGCCAGCAGCCAAGATTTACGGGGGGCTCAAGAGACCCAGTACTTC CASSQDLRGAQETQYF
once TRBJ2-5 16 NA TRBV6-2/TRBV6-3 TGTGCCAGCAGTTATCGACGGGGGACCTACCAAGAGACCCAGTACTTC CASSYRRGTYQETQYF
NA TRBJ2-5 13 NA TRBV9 TGTGCCAGCAGCGTAGATGGGGGCCAGACCCAGTACTTC CASSVDGGQTQYF
NA TRBJ2-7 13 TRBD1 TRBV5-1 TGCGCCAGCAGCGACAGGGATCCCTACGAGCAGTACTTC CASSDRDPYEQYF
NA TRBJ1-6 15 NA TRBV2 TGTGCCAGCAGTGAAGAGGGGATCTTTAATTCACCCCTCCACTTT CASSEEGIFNSPLHF
NA TRBJ1-6 16 TRBD1 TRBV27 TGTGCCAGCAGTTTATCCCCCGACAGGGGCCCTTCACCCCTCCACTTT CASSLSPDRGPSPLHF
few TRBJ1-3 15 NA TRBV3-1/TRBV3-2 TGTGCCAGCAGCCACCTACAGGGCTCTGGAAACACCATATATTTT CASSHLQGSGNTIYF
NA TRBJ1-3 13 NA TRBV6-6 TGTGCCAGCAGTAAGCGGACGGGAGACACCATATATTTT CASSKRTGDTIYF
NA TRBJ2-2 14 TRBD2 TRBV28 TGTGCCAGCAGCCCGGGACTACTCACCGGGGAGCTGTTTTTT CASSPGLLTGELFF
NA TRBJ2-7 14 TRBD1 TRBV19 TGTGCCAGTAGTGGGGGACAGGCCTCCTACGAGCAGTACTTC CASSGGQASYEQYF
NA TRBJ2-2 16 NA TRBV11-3 TGTGCCAGCAGCTTTTACGGGGGAAAGGACACCGGGGAGCTGTTTTTT CASSFYGGKDTGELFF
NA TRBJ2-5 17 TRBD1 TRBV7-2 TGTGCCAGCAGCTTAGCCGCGCCTGGGACAGGGGTAGAGACCCAGTACTTC CASSLAAPGTGVETQYF
few TRBJ2-6 14 NA TRBV25-1 TGTGCCAGCAGTGCGAGGGCCGGGGCCAACGTCCTGACTTTC CASSARAGANVLTF
NA TRBJ2-6 18 TRBD1 TRBV12-5 TGTGCTAGTGGTCCCCGGGACAGGTATTACTCTGGGGCCAACGTCCTGACTTTC CASGPRDRYYSGANVLTF